These T cell receptor beta chains were read from a single sample in a study of T-cell memory formation after mild COVID-19. Each CDR3 protein is one row after TCRdb ran MiXCR on the 5' RACE reads. The table lists around 400,000 distinct CDR3 sequences, about 24% of them singletons, with around 8.8% in the top ten. Specimen: PBMCs or a T cell subset sorted from them (not recorded which). These receptors originate from an adult woman who had mild COVID-19 (a few samples of this study predate the infection). Cell type and time point are not known. The CDR3 runs from the conserved cysteine through the conserved F or W. A D gene is named only where the DNA matches it firmly. Only part of the rows carry a size: once, few, many, or a class if the clone is expanded.

size	D	V	J	DNA	CDR3
.	.	TRBV3-1	TRBJ1-1	TGTGCCAGCAGCCTCCCCGGGACCACTGAAGCTTTCTTT	CASSLPGTTEAFF
many	TRBD1	TRBV5-1	TRBJ2-7	TGCGCCAGCAGCTTGGGACAGGGTTTGGACGAGCAGTACTTC	CASSLGQGLDEQYF
.	.	TRBV12-3/TRBV12-4	TRBJ1-5	TGTGCCAGCAGTGTTACAGGGAGTTTTCAGCCCCAGCATTTT	CASSVTGSFQPQHF
few	TRBD1	TRBV7-9	TRBJ1-4	TGTGCCAGCAGCCCCCATACAGGGGTCGGGACTAATGAAAAACTGTTTTTT	CASSPHTGVGTNEKLFF
.	TRBD1	TRBV2	TRBJ2-3	TGTGCCAGCAGTGACGAGGGCAGGGGGTTTATTGGTCTCCCCACAGATACGCAGTATTTT	CASSDEGRGFIGLPTDTQYF
few	.	TRBV3-1	TRBJ2-1	TGTGCCAGCAGCCAAGGGACCGGACGGGCTGAGCAGTTCTTC	CASSQGTGRAEQFF
.	.	TRBV7-9	TRBJ1-2	TGTGCCAGCAGCTCAGGTGATAACTATGGCTACACCTTC	CASSSGDNYGYTF
few	.	TRBV12-3/TRBV12-4	TRBJ2-3	TGTGCCAGCAACCCCAGCCCGGGCCCGAGCACAGATACGCAGTATTTT	CASNPSPGPSTDTQYF
.	.	TRBV12-3/TRBV12-4	TRBJ2-1	TGTGCCAGCAGTTCCGTCTATGAGCAGTTCTTC	CASSSVYEQFF
.	.	TRBV24-1	TRBJ2-1	TGTGCCACCCGAGGAGGGGGGAAGAATGAGCAGTTCTTC	CATRGGGKNEQFF
few	.	TRBV4-1	TRBJ2-7	TGCGCCAGCAGCCCTCGACCAGCCGGGGCCTACGAGCAGTACTTC	CASSPRPAGAYEQYF
few	.	TRBV25-1	TRBJ1-1	TGTGCCAGCAGACGGACAGAGTGGGAAGCTTTCTTT	CASRRTEWEAFF
few	TRBD1	TRBV5-1	TRBJ2-1	TGCGCCAGCAGCTTGGTAGGGACAGGGAGGGATAACAATGAGCAGTTCTTC	CASSLVGTGRDNNEQFF
.	TRBD1	TRBV18	TRBJ2-1	TGTGCCAGCTCCTCGTCTCGGACAGGGACATTCTTC	CASSSSRTGTFF
.	TRBD2	TRBV12-3/TRBV12-4	TRBJ2-5	TGTGCCAGCAGCCCCGGGACTAGCGGGGGAGGAGAGACCCAGTACTTC	CASSPGTSGGGETQYF
few	.	TRBV3-1	TRBJ1-5	TGTGCCAGCAGCCAAGACCTAATCAATCAGCCCCAGCATTTT	CASSQDLINQPQHF
.	.	TRBV19	TRBJ2-2	TGTGCCAGTTACAGTCCCCTCGGGGAGCTGTTTTTT	CASYSPLGELFF
.	.	TRBV5-5	TRBJ1-1	TGTGCCAGCAGCCCCTCGGTAGCGATCGACACTGAAGCTTTCTTT	CASSPSVAIDTEAFF
few	TRBD2	TRBV20-1	TRBJ2-3	TGCAGTGCCGTTACCTGGACTAGCGGGATATTTTACCCGCGCACAGATACGCAGTATTTT	CSAVTWTSGIFYPRTDTQYF
few	.	TRBV9	TRBJ2-3	TGTGCCAGCAGCGTAGACCTTGATACGCAGTATTTT	CASSVDLDTQYF
few	.	TRBV5-6	TRBJ2-1	TGTGCCAGCAGCTTACGGAACTCCTACAATGAGCAGTTCTTC	CASSLRNSYNEQFF
few	TRBD2	TRBV6-4	TRBJ2-7	TGTGCCAGCAGTGACGAGAAGCGGGGGATCTCCTACGAGCAGTACTTC	CASSDEKRGISYEQYF
.	TRBD1	TRBV5-1	TRBJ2-1	TGCGCCAGCAGCTTGGGACAGGGGGACTCCTTCAGGCAGTTCTTC	CASSLGQGDSFRQFF
few	.	TRBV5-1	TRBJ1-2	TGCGCCAGCAGCTTATCTCCGGTGGTAGGTGGCTACACCTTC	CASSLSPVVGGYTF
few	.	TRBV4-2	TRBJ1-1	TGTGCCAGCAGCCAAGATCGAGAGTATCCGCCGGCACTGGGATTCTTT	CASSQDREYPPALGFF
.	TRBD1	TRBV5-1	TRBJ1-3	TGCGCCAGCAGCTTGGACCCGAGACAGGGGGGAAACACCATATATTTT	CASSLDPRQGGNTIYF
once	.	TRBV5-5	TRBJ2-5	TGTGCCAGCAGCTTGGGACGACGGTACCAAGAGACCCAGTACTTC	CASSLGRRYQETQYF
.	TRBD2	TRBV7-3	TRBJ2-3	TGTGCCAGCAGCCCCGTTGGGACTACTACAGATACGCAGTATTTT	CASSPVGTTTDTQYF
few	.	TRBV29-1	TRBJ2-3	TGCAGCGTAGCAGGGGGGCCGGGCACAGATACGCAGTATTTT	CSVAGGPGTDTQYF
few	.	TRBV7-2	TRBJ1-4	TGTGCCAGCAGCTTTGACCATGAGAATGAAAAACTGTTTTTT	CASSFDHENEKLFF
few	TRBD2	TRBV7-6	TRBJ2-2	TGTGCCAGCAGCCCGAGGACTAGCGGGGGGTCCACCGGGGAGCTGTTTTTT	CASSPRTSGGSTGELFF
many	TRBD2	TRBV18	TRBJ2-7	TGTGCCAGCTCAAGCATCGGGGGGACGACCTCGGGCTCCTACGAGCAGTACTTC	CASSSIGGTTSGSYEQYF
.	TRBD2	TRBV7-2	TRBJ2-3	TGTGCCAGCAGCAACCGACCGGGACTAGGGCCAGATACGCAGTATTTT	CASSNRPGLGPDTQYF
.	.	TRBV9	TRBJ2-1	TGTGCCAGCAGCCCCGGGCTAGCGGAGCAGTTCTTC	CASSPGLAEQFF
.	.	TRBV5-1	TRBJ1-2	TGCGCCAGCAGCCAGGGAATACAGCTCTATGGCTACACCTTC	CASSQGIQLYGYTF
few	.	TRBV7-6	TRBJ2-3	TGTGCCAGCAGCCGCGCGGGGTTTACTAGCACAGATACGCAGTATTTT	CASSRAGFTSTDTQYF
few	TRBD2	TRBV5-6	TRBJ2-7	TGTGCCAGCAGCATACTAGCGGGCGCTAGCTCCTACGAGCAGTACTTC	CASSILAGASSYEQYF
few	TRBD1	TRBV4-1	TRBJ2-7	TGCGCCAGCAGCCAAGACGGACAGGGGGCTTGGTACGAGCAGTACTTC	CASSQDGQGAWYEQYF
once	.	TRBV7-9	TRBJ2-1	TGTGCCGGACGGACAGATAACTATTTTACTTACTCCTACAATGAGCAGTTCTTC	CAGRTDNYFTYSYNEQFF
few	.	TRBV5-6	TRBJ2-2	TGTGCCAGCAGCTTGGCCTTCGACGGGGAGCTGTTTTTT	CASSLAFDGELFF
.	.	TRBV3-1	TRBJ1-1	TGTGCCAGCAGCTATACTATGAACACTGAAGCTTTCTTT	CASSYTMNTEAFF
few	.	TRBV12-3/TRBV12-4	TRBJ1-2	TGTGCCAGCAGTTTCCTTGGGATTAGCAGGGGAGGCTACACCTTC	CASSFLGISRGGYTF
few	.	TRBV5-1	TRBJ2-3	TGCGCCAGCAGCCACGACAGAAGGGCGCAGTATTTT	CASSHDRRAQYF
few	TRBD1	TRBV20-1	TRBJ1-4	TGCAGTGCGTTACAGGGGATTACTAATGAAAAACTGTTTTTT	CSALQGITNEKLFF
many	.	TRBV7-9	TRBJ2-1	TGTGCCAGCAGCTTAGGTAGCAATGAGCAGTTCTTC	CASSLGSNEQFF
few	.	TRBV10-3	TRBJ2-7	TGTGCCATCAGTGAGTCGACTTTAGCCCGGGACACCTACGAGCAGTACTTC	CAISESTLARDTYEQYF
.	.	TRBV15	TRBJ1-1	TGTGCCACCAGCAGATGGAACAGGAACACTGAAGCTTTCTTT	CATSRWNRNTEAFF
few	TRBD2	TRBV5-6	TRBJ2-6	TGTGCCAGCAGCCCGACGGGACTAGCCTACTCTGGGGCCAACGTCCTGACTTTC	CASSPTGLAYSGANVLTF
.	.	TRBV4-1	TRBJ1-1	TGCGCCAGCAGCCAAGCGGACTTTCCCGCTAGGACTGAAGCTTTCTTT	CASSQADFPARTEAFF
.	.	TRBV6-4	TRBJ1-2	TGTGCCAGCAGTGACTCTAATGGCTACACCTTC	CASSDSNGYTF
few	.	TRBV27	TRBJ2-7	TGTGCCAGCCCCCAACCTCGAGGGGAGCAGTACTTC	CASPQPRGEQYF
.	.	TRBV29-1	TRBJ2-7	TGCAGCGTTTCACCTCAGGAGAATTTGTACGAGCAGTACTTC	CSVSPQENLYEQYF
.	TRBD1	TRBV20-1	TRBJ2-1	TGCAGTGCTAGAGAGGGCAGGGGGCTCAATGAGCAGTTCTTC	CSAREGRGLNEQFF
few	.	TRBV7-2	TRBJ2-7	TGTGCCAGCAGCCCAGAGCGGGTATCCTCCTACGAGCAGTACTTC	CASSPERVSSYEQYF
few	.	TRBV4-3	TRBJ2-7	TGCGCCAGCAGCCAGGGGAATACAGAGTACTACGAGCAGTACTTC	CASSQGNTEYYEQYF